This T cell receptor (beta chain) was sequenced for a study of cytomegalovirus exposure and HLA in healthy donors. Study context: Genotyping of some 400 donors showed that approximately 83% belonged to the Caucasian-associated ancestry cluster.

Findings and caveats of the study: Relative to equally common others, HLA-associated TCR beta chains showed greater clonal expansion in a later analysis. The classifier reportedly diagnosed cytomegalovirus status with high specificity and sensitivity.

Primers: 60 Vbeta forward and 13 Jbeta reverse. Repertoires were generated with immunoSEQ multiplex PCR, while TCRdb's copy carries only in-frame clones and drops some. This table holds about 160,000 clones, 65% to 80% found once. For this clone: Its antigen is currently unknown.

The sample comprised PBMCs. The source of this sequence is a female donor in good health and CMV-seronegative.

The CDR3 sequence: CASSQDYAGGLYEQYF. CDR3 DNA: TGCGCCAGCAGCCAAGATTACGCGGGGGGTCTTTATGAGCAGTACTTC. The V and J genes are TRBV4-1 and TRBJ2-7, with TRBD2 matching over 8 bases. CDR1 is MGHRA, CDR2 YSYEKL, per germline. With 0 bases clipped from V and 7 bases from J, the junction kept 11 bases outside the gene matches. The CDR3 extends over 16 amino acids.